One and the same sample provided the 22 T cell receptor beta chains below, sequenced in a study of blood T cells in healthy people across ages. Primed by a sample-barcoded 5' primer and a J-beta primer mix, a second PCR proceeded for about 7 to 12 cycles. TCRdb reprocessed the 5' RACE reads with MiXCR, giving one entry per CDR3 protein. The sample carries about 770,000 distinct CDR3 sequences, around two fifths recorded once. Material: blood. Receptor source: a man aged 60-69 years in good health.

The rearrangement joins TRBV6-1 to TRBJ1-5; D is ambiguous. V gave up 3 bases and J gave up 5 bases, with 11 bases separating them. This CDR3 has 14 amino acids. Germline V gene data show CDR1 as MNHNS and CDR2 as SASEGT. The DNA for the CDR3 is TGTGCCAGCAGTGATCCCCAATTCGATCAGCCCCAGCATTTT. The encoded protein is CASSDPQFDQPQHF.

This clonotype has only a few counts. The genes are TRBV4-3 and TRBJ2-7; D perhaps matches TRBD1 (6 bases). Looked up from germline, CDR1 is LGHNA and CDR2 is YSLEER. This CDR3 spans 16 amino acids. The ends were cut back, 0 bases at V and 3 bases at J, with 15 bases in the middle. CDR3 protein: CASSQERETGYYEQYF. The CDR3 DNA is TGCGCCAGCAGCCAAGAACGAGAAACAGGGTACTACGAGCAGTACTTC.

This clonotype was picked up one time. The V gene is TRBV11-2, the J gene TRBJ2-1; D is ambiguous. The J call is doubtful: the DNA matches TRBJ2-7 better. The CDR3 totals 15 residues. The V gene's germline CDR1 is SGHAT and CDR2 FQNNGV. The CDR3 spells CASSLFGDSYNEQYF. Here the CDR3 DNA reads TGTGCCAGCAGCTTATTCGGAGACTCCTACAATGAGCAGTACTTC.

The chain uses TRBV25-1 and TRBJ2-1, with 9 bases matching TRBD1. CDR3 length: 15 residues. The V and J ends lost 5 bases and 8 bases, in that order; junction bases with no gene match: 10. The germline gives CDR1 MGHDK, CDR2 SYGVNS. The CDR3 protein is CASSSRDREDDEQFF. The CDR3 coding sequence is TGTGCCAGCAGTAGCCGGGACAGGGAGGACGATGAGCAGTTCTTC.

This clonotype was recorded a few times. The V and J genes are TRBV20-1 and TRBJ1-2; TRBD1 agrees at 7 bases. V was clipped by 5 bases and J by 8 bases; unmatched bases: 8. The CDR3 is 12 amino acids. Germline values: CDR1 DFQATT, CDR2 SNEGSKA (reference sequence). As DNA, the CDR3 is TGCAGTGCTCCTTCAGGGGGTCGGGGCTACACCTTC. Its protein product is CSAPSGGRGYTF.

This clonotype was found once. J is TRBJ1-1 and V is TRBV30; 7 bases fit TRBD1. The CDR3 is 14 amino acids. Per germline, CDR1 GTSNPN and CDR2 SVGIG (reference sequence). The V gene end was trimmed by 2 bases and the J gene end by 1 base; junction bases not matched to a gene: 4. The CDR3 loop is CAWSPRTGNTEAFF. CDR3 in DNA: TGTGCCTGGAGTCCGCGGACAGGGAACACTGAAGCTTTCTTT. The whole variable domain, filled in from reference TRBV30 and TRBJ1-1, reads SQTIHQWPATLVQPVGSPLSLECTVEGTSNPNLYWYRQAAGRGLQLLFYSVGIGQISSEVPQNLSASRPQDRQFILSSKKLLLSDSGFYLCAWSPRTGNTEAFFGQGTRLTVV.

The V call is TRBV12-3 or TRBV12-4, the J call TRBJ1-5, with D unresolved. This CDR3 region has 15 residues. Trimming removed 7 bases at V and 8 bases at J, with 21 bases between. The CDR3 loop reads CASKRRDIAIEPQHF. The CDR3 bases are TGTGCCAGCAAACGGAGGGATATAGCAATTGAGCCCCAGCATTTT.

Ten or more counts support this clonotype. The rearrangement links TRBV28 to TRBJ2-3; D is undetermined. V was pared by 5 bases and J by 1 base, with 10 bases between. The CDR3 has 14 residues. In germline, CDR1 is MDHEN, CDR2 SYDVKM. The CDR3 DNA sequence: TGTGCCAGCAGTCTCGTGTCCGGCACAGATACGCAGTATTTT. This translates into CASSLVSGTDTQYF.

The CDR3 region is CASGADYTIRELFF. CDR3 DNA sequence: TGTGCCAGTGGGGCAGACTATACTATAAGGGAGCTGTTTTTT. This sequence joins TRBV7-2 and TRBJ2-2; D is possibly TRBD1 or TRBD2 (5 bases each). Trimming pared 9 bases from V and 9 bases from J, leaving 20 bases between. The length of the CDR3 is 14 residues. Looked up from germline, CDR1 is SGHTA and CDR2 is FQGNSA.

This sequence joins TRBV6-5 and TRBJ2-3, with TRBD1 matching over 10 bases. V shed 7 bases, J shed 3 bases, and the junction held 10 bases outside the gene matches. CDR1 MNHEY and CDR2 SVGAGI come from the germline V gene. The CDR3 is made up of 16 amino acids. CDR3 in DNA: TGTGCCAGCACCCCCGGAGGGACAGGGGTAACAGATACGCAGTATTTT. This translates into CASTPGGTGVTDTQYF.

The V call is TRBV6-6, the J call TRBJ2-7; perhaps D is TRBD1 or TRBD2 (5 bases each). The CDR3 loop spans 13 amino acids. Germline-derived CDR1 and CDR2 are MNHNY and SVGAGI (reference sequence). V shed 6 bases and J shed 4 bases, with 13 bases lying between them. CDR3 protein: CASSDGAVYEQYF. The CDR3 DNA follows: TGTGCCAGCAGCGACGGGGCAGTATACGAGCAGTACTTC.

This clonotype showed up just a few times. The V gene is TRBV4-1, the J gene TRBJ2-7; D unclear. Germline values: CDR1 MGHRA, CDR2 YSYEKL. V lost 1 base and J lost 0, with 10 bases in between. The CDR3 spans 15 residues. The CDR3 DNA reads TGCGCCAGCAGCCAAGGTTTCCTGAGCTCCTACGAGCAGTACTTC. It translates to CASSQGFLSSYEQYF.

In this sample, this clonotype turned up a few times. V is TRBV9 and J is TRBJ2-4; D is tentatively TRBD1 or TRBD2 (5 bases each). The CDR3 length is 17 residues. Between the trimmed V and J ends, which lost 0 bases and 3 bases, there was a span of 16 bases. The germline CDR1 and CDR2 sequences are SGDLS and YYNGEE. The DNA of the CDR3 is TGTGCCAGCAGCGTAGGAGGGACGTGGCAGGACAAAAACATTCAGTACTTC. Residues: CASSVGGTWQDKNIQYF. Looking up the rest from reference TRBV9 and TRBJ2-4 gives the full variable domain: DSGVTQTPKHLITATGQRVTLRCSPRSGDLSVYWYQQSLDQGLQFLIQYYNGEERAKGNILERFSAQQFPDLHSELNLSSLELGDSALYFCASSVGGTWQDKNIQYFGAGTRLSVL.

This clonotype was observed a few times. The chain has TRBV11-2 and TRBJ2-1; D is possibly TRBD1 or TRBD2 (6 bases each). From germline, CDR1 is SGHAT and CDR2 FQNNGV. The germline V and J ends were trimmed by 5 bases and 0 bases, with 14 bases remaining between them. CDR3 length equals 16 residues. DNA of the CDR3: TGTGCCAGCAGCCCGTTCGGGGGCTACTCCTACAATGAGCAGTTCTTC. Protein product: CASSPFGGYSYNEQFF.

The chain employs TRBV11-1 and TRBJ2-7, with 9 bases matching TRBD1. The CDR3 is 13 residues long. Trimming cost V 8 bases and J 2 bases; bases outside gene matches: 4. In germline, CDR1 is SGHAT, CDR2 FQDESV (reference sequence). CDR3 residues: CASGDRVPYEQYF. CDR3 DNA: TGTGCCAGCGGGGACAGGGTCCCCTACGAGCAGTACTTC.

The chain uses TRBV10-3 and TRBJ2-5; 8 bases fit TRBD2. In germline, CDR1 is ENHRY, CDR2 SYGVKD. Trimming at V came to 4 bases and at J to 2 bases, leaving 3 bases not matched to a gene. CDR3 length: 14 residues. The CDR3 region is CAISGAGDQETQYF. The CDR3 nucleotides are TGTGCCATCAGTGGAGCGGGGGATCAAGAGACCCAGTACTTC.

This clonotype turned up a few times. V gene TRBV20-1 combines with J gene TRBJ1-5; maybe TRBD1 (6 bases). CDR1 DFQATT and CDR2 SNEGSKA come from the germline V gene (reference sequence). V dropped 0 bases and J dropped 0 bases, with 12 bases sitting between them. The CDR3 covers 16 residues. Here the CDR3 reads CSARDLQGYSNQPQHF. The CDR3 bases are TGCAGTGCTAGAGATTTGCAGGGGTATAGCAATCAGCCCCAGCATTTT.

CDR3 in DNA: TGTGCCAGCAGCCGTCAGTTACGCGATGAGCAGTTCTTC. Translating it yields CASSRQLRDEQFF. This chain links TRBV14 with TRBJ2-1; D remains ambiguous. This CDR3 region has 13 residues. Trimming removed 4 bases at V and 8 bases at J, with 12 bases between. The germline CDR1 and CDR2 sequences are SGHDN and FVKESK.

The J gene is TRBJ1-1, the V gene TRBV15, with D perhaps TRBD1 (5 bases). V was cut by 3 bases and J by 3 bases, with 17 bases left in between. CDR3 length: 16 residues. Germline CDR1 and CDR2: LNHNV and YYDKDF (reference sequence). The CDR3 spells CATSRATGGQHTEAFF. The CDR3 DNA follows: TGTGCCACCAGCAGGGCAACAGGTGGCCAGCACACTGAAGCTTTCTTT.

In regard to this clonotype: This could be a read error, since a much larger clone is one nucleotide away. The CDR3 nucleotides are TGTGCCAGCACCAGGACTGGATGCGAGCAGTACTTC. Amino acids: CASTRTGCEQYF. This chain links TRBV12-3 or TRBV12-4 with TRBJ2-7, with D possibly matching TRBD2 (5 bases). Trimming took off 7 bases at V and 6 bases at J, with 13 bases between the two ends. This CDR3 spans 12 amino acids.

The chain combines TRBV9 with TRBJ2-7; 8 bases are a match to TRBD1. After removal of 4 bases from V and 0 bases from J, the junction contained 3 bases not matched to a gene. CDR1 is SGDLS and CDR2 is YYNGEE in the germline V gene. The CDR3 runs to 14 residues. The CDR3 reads CASSQGQASYEQYF. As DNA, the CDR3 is TGTGCCAGCAGCCAGGGACAGGCCTCCTACGAGCAGTACTTC. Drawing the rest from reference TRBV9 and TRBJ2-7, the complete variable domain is DSGVTQTPKHLITATGQRVTLRCSPRSGDLSVYWYQQSLDQGLQFLIQYYNGEERAKGNILERFSAQQFPDLHSELNLSSLELGDSALYFCASSQGQASYEQYFGPGTRLTVT.

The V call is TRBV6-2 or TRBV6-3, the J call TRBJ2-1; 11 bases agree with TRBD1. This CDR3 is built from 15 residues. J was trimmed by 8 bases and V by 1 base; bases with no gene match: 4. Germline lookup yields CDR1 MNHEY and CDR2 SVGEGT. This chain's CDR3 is CASSYLGQGAHEQFF. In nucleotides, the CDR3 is TGTGCCAGCAGTTACTTAGGACAGGGGGCCCATGAGCAGTTCTTC.